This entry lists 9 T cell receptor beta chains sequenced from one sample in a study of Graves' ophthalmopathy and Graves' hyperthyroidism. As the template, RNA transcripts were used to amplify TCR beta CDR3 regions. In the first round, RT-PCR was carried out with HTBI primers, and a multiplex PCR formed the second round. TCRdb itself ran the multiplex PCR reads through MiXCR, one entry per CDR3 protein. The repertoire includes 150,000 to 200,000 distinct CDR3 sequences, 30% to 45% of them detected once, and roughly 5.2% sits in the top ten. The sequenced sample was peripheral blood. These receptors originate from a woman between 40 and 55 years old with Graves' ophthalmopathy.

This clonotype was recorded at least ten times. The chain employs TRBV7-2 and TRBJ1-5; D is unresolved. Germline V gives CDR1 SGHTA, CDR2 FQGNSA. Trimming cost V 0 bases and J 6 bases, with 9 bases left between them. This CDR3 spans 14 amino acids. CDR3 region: CASSLAPDSQPQHF. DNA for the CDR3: TGTGCCAGCAGCTTAGCGCCTGACTCTCAGCCCCAGCATTTT. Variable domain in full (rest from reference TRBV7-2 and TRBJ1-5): GAGVSQSPSNKVTEKGKDVELRCDPISGHTALYWYRQSLGQGLEFLIYFQGNSAPDKSGLPSDRFSAERTGGSVSTLTIQRTQQEDSAVYLCASSLAPDSQPQHFGDGTRLSIL.

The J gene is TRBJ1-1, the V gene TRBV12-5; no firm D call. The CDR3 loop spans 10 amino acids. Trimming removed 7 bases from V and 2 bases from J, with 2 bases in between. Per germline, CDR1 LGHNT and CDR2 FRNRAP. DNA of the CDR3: TGTGCTAGTGTCAACACTGAAGCTTTCTTT. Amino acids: CASVNTEAFF.

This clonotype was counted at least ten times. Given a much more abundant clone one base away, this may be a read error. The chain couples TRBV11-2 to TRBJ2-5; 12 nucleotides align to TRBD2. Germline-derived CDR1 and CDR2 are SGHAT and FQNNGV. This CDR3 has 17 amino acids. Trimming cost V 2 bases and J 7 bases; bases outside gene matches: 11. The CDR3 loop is CASSLSRWTSGKGTQYF. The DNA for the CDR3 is TGTGCCAGCAGCTTAAGTAGGTGGACTAGCGGGAAGGGGACCCAGTACTTC. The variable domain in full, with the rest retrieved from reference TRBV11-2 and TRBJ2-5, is EAGVAQSPRYKIIEKRQSVAFWCNPISGHATLYWYQQILGQGPKLLIQFQNNGVVDDSQLPKDRFSAERLKGVDSTLKIQPAKLEDSAVYLCASSLSRWTSGKGTQYFGPGTRLLVL.

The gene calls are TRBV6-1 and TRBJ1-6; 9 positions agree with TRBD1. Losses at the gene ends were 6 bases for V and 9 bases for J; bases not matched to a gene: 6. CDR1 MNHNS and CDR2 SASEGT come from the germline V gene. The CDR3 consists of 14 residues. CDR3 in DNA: TGTGCCAGCAGACCGGGACAGGGACTTTCACCCCTCCACTTT. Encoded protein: CASRPGQGLSPLHF.

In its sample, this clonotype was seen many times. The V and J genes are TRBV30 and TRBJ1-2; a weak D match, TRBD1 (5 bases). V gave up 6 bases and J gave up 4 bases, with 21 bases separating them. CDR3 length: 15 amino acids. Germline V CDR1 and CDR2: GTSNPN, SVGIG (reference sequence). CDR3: CACSLAGRRGYGYTF. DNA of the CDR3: TGTGCCTGCTCCCTCGCGGGACGCAGAGGCTATGGCTACACCTTC. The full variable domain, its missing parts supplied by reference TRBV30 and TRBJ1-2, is SQTIHQWPATLVQPVGSPLSLECTVEGTSNPNLYWYRQAAGRGLQLLFYSVGIGQISSEVPQNLSASRPQDRQFILSSKKLLLSDSGFYLCACSLAGRRGYGYTFGSGTRLTVV.

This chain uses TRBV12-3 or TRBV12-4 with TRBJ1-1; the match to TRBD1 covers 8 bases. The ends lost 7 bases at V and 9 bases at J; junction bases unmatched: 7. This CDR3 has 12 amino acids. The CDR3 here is CASTVGQGKAFF. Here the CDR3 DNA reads TGTGCCAGCACCGTTGGACAGGGCAAAGCTTTCTTT.

CDR3 nucleotide sequence: TGTGCCAGCAGTTACTCTGTGCGGGGCATGAACACTGAAGCTTTCTTT. Translating gives CASSYSVRGMNTEAFF. This chain connects TRBV6-2 or TRBV6-3 to TRBJ1-1; TRBD1 is a possible D gene (5 bases). Germline loops: CDR1 MNHEY, CDR2 SVGEGT. The CDR3 is made up of 16 amino acids. The V and J ends lost 0 bases and 0 bases respectively, with 11 bases between them.

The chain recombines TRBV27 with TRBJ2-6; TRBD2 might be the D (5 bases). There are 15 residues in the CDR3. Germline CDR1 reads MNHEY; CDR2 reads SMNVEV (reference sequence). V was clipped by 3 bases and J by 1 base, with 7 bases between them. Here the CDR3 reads CASSLGASGANVLTF. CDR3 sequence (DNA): TGTGCCAGCAGTTTGGGAGCATCTGGGGCCAACGTCCTGACTTTC. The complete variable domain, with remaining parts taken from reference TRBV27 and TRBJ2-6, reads EAQVTQNPRYLITVTGKKLTVTCSQNMNHEYMSWYRQDPGLGLRQIYYSMNVEVTDKGDVPEGYKVSRKEKRNFPLILESPSPNQTSLYFCASSLGASGANVLTFGAGSRLTVL.

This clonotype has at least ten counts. The CDR3 sequence is CAIRNREKNTGELFF. DNA of the CDR3: TGTGCCATCAGGAACAGGGAGAAAAACACCGGGGAGCTGTTTTTT. The chain carries TRBV10-3 and TRBJ2-2; tentative D call: TRBD1 (6 bases). CDR1 is ENHRY and CDR2 is SYGVKD in the germline V gene. V was cut by 6 bases and J by 2 bases, with 13 bases left in between. This CDR3 has 15 amino acids.